These 27 T cell receptor beta chains share one sample of origin, sequenced in a study of shared clonotypes between healthy human individuals. Data came from immunoSEQ multiplex PCR; TCRdb stores just in-frame clones and leaves some out. Of hundreds of thousands of clones in the sample, 70% to 80% were seen once. Material for sequencing was PBMCs. These receptors originate from a woman in her thirties or forties in good health. Some clones in this sample may be carry-over from other donors' samples.

The rearrangement links TRBV29-1 to TRBJ2-1; the D gene is possibly TRBD2 (5 bases). The CDR3 has 14 residues. The V gene's germline CDR1 is SQVTM and CDR2 ANQGSEA. Trimming removed 2 bases at V and 4 bases at J, with 12 bases between. The CDR3: CSVERSGPYNEQFF. For the CDR3, the DNA is TGCAGCGTTGAAAGGAGCGGACCATACAATGAGCAGTTCTTC.

V gene TRBV6-1 combines with J gene TRBJ1-1, with no clear D. V was pared by 10 bases and J by 1 base, with 16 bases between. The CDR3 extends over 14 amino acids. Looked up from germline, CDR1 is MNHNS and CDR2 is SASEGT. CDR3 region: CANSDGPGNTEAFF. CDR3 in DNA: TGTGCCAACTCCGACGGCCCCGGGAACACTGAAGCTTTCTTT.

V is TRBV11-3 and J is TRBJ2-7; D unresolved. The CDR3 is made up of 13 amino acids. Trimming took off 5 bases at V and 7 bases at J, with 15 bases between the two ends. The germline V gene encodes CDR1 SGHNT and CDR2 YENEEA. The CDR3 DNA reads as TGTGCCAGCAGCCCCGGACGGCTCCAGGAGCAGTACTTC. Residues: CASSPGRLQEQYF.

The chain links TRBV30 to TRBJ2-3, with 9 bases fitting TRBD2. This CDR3 is built from 16 residues. With 1 base clipped from V and 2 bases from J, the junction kept 7 bases outside the gene matches. CDR1 is GTSNPN and CDR2 is SVGIG in the germline V gene (reference sequence). CDR3 DNA: TGTGCCTGGAGTGAAGGGGCTAGCGGGGCCACAGATACGCAGTATTTT. Protein: CAWSEGASGATDTQYF.

Comment on this clone: With only one base between it and a far larger clone, this is likely a read error. The chain couples TRBV18 to TRBJ2-1; tentative D call: TRBD2 (6 bases). Trimming stripped 8 bases from V and 5 bases from J, with 22 bases between. CDR1 KGHSH and CDR2 LQKENI come from the germline V gene. This CDR3 has 16 residues. The CDR3 region has the DNA TGTGCCAGCCGGATCGGGGGAGCGGAATCCCACAATGAGCAGTTCTTC. Translation: CASRIGGAESHNEQFF.

Of note for this clone: This likely stems from a read error, as it lies one base from a far larger clone. The genes are TRBV4-1 and TRBJ1-1; D not certain. V dropped 2 bases and J dropped 1 base, with 11 bases sitting between them. CDR3 size: 15 residues. Germline values: CDR1 MGHRA, CDR2 YSYEKL. DNA of the CDR3: TGCGCCAGCAGCCAATCTCCAACACCGAACACTGAAGCTTTCTTT. It codes for CASSQSPTPNTEAFF.

The chain combines TRBV11-2 with TRBJ2-7, with D maybe TRBD2 (5 bases). CDR1 is SGHAT, CDR2 FQNNGV, per germline. Trimming shortened V by 5 bases and J by 0 bases, and 8 bases separated the two germline ends. This CDR3 has 13 amino acids. CDR3 nucleotides: TGTGCCAGCAGCCGTGGGAGCTCCTACGAGCAGTACTTC. It codes for CASSRGSSYEQYF.

About this clone: Other DNA sequences in this sample translate to the same CDR3. The chain joins TRBV28 to TRBJ1-2, with D hard to call. V shed 5 bases and J shed 5 bases, with 12 bases lying between them. Germline V gene data show CDR1 as MDHEN and CDR2 as SYDVKM. This CDR3 contains 13 residues. CDR3 residues: CASSPPGIYGYTF. The CDR3, as DNA: TGTGCCAGCAGTCCCCCTGGAATTTATGGCTACACCTTC.

J is TRBJ2-5 and V is TRBV4-2; 7 positions agree with TRBD2. CDR3 length equals 16 residues. Germline V gene lookup returns CDR1 LGHNA and CDR2 YNFKEQ. The V and J ends lost 0 bases and 2 bases, in that order; junction bases with no gene match: 6. This CDR3 reads CASSQDWLAAQETQYF. DNA for the CDR3: TGTGCCAGCAGCCAAGATTGGCTAGCGGCACAAGAGACCCAGTACTTC.

This sequence joins TRBV30 and TRBJ1-4, with no clear D. The CDR3 contains 14 residues. The V end was cut by 0 bases, the J end by 7 bases, with 12 bases between. CDR1 is GTSNPN and CDR2 is SVGIG in the germline V gene (reference sequence). The CDR3 spells CAWSVGLLGEKLFF. The CDR3 DNA sequence: TGTGCCTGGAGTGTAGGGCTATTGGGTGAAAAACTGTTTTTT.

The chain combines TRBV20-1 with TRBJ2-7; a weak D match, TRBD2 (5 bases). The V end lost 4 bases, the J end lost 9 bases, and 13 bases lay between the germline ends. CDR1 and CDR2 (germline): DFQATT, SNEGSKA (reference sequence). The CDR3 contains 11 residues. This CDR3 is CSANLLSGQYF. CDR3 nucleotide sequence: TGCAGTGCTAACCTGCTGAGCGGGCAGTACTTC.

This rearrangement joins TRBV6-5 to TRBJ2-7; the D gene could be TRBD1 or TRBD2 (6 bases each). Trimming removed 5 bases at V and 6 bases at J, with 17 bases between. This CDR3 comprises 14 residues. CDR1 is MNHEY and CDR2 is SVGAGI in the germline V gene. CDR3 protein: CASSPHQGGSEQYF. The CDR3 bases are TGTGCCAGCAGTCCCCATCAAGGGGGGTCCGAGCAGTACTTC.

This clone was seen at least ten times. Other nucleotide sequences in the sample specify the same CDR3. The chain is built from TRBV13 and TRBJ2-3, with 8 bases that match TRBD1. CDR3 length equals 15 residues. Germline CDR1 PRHDT, CDR2 FYEKMQ (reference sequence). V shed 5 bases, J shed 2 bases, and the junction held 6 bases outside the gene matches. As DNA, the CDR3 is TGTGCCAGCAGCCCGAGGGACAGGAACACAGATACGCAGTATTTT. Translation gives CASSPRDRNTDTQYF. The variable domain in full, completed from reference TRBV13 and TRBJ2-3, reads AAGVIQSPRHLIKEKRETATLKCYPIPRHDTVYWYQQGPGQDPQFLISFYEKMQSDKGSIPDRFSAQQFSDYHSELNMSSLELGDSALYFCASSPRDRNTDTQYFGPGTRLTVL.

A few counts support this clone. The identical CDR3 is also encoded by other nucleotide sequences in the sample. The V gene is TRBV11-1, the J gene TRBJ2-1; 11 nucleotides agree with TRBD2. Germline assignment: CDR1 SGHAT and CDR2 FQDESV (reference sequence). Germline trimming cut 2 bases from V and 4 bases from J; bases unmatched to any gene: 4. The CDR3 has 16 residues. In DNA form, the CDR3 reads TGTGCCAGCAGCTTAACCGGGACTAGCGGATACAATGAGCAGTTCTTC. Translated: CASSLTGTSGYNEQFF.

V usage is TRBV27 and J usage is TRBJ1-5; perhaps TRBD1 as D (5 bases). Germline CDR1 MNHEY, CDR2 SMNVEV (reference sequence). The CDR3 covers 17 residues. The V and J ends lost 4 bases and 2 bases respectively, with 18 bases between them. CDR3 sequence (DNA): TGTGCCAGCAGTTCCCTCCAGGGTCCTGGGGGCAATCAGCCCCAGCATTTT. As protein: CASSSLQGPGGNQPQHF.

The chain carries TRBV28 and TRBJ1-5, with 7 bases identical to TRBD1. The germline V gene has CDR1 MDHEN and CDR2 SYDVKM. V shed 5 bases and J 7 bases; nucleotides not matched to a gene: 11. This CDR3 is built from 15 residues. The CDR3 nucleotides are TGTGCCAGCAGTGTGACAGGGATCGAAGGACAGCCCCAGCATTTT. It is translated as CASSVTGIEGQPQHF. Drawing the rest from reference TRBV28 and TRBJ1-5, the complete variable domain is DVKVTQSSRYLVKRTGEKVFLECVQDMDHENMFWYRQDPGLGLRLIYFSYDVKMKEKGDIPEGYSVSREKKERFSLILESASTNQTSMYLCASSVTGIEGQPQHFGDGTRLSIL.

The sample holds a few counts of this clone. This chain connects TRBV28 to TRBJ2-6; D not resolved. V was clipped by 8 bases and J by 4 bases, with 15 bases between them. The germline V gene has CDR1 MDHEN and CDR2 SYDVKM. This CDR3 is built from 15 residues. CDR3 sequence: CASGYPGSGANVLTF. In DNA, the CDR3 is TGTGCCAGCGGATATCCTGGGTCCGGGGCCAACGTCCTGACTTTC.

V gene TRBV19 combines with J gene TRBJ2-7; D gene ambiguous. V was shortened by 3 bases and J by 3 bases, with 12 bases between the two germline ends. This CDR3 has 14 amino acids. Germline V lookup: CDR1 LNHDA, CDR2 SQIVND (reference sequence). CDR3 region: CASSMVGPYYEQYF. DNA for the CDR3: TGTGCCAGTAGTATGGTGGGCCCTTACTACGAGCAGTACTTC.

The V call is TRBV4-3, the J call TRBJ1-4; a possible D gene is TRBD1 (5 bases). Trimming took 0 bases from V and 8 from J, leaving 16 bases between them. Germline CDR1 and CDR2: LGHNA and YSLEER. The CDR3 spans 16 residues. CDR3 sequence (DNA): TGCGCCAGCAGCCAAGATTTTCGGGAGGAGGGGGAAAAACTGTTTTTT. Translated, it gives CASSQDFREEGEKLFF.

A word on this clone: A read error is likely here: a far larger clone is one base away. The chain couples TRBV28 to TRBJ2-7; the D gene is possibly TRBD1 (6 bases). This CDR3 region has 12 residues. V was clipped by 11 bases and J by 3 bases, with 14 bases between them. Germline V lookup: CDR1 MDHEN, CDR2 SYDVKM. Here the CDR3 reads CAGGGQRYEQYF. CDR3 nucleotide sequence: TGTGCCGGCGGTGGACAGCGCTACGAGCAGTACTTC.

The chain employs TRBV13 and TRBJ2-7; TRBD2 matches 8 bases. Germline CDR1 is PRHDT and CDR2 is FYEKMQ (reference sequence). This CDR3 has 15 amino acids. J gave up 4 bases and V 4 bases, and 9 bases lay outside the gene matches. In DNA form, the CDR3 reads TGTGCCAGCAGCTCCAACCGGGGGGGGGCTTACGAGCAGTACTTC. Its translation is CASSSNRGGAYEQYF.

This clone was seen ten or more times. The rearrangement links TRBV7-2 to TRBJ2-1; TRBD2 aligns across 9 bases. The V and J ends lost 2 bases and 2 bases, in that order; junction bases with no gene match: 1. Germline lookup yields CDR1 SGHTA and CDR2 FQGNSA. This CDR3 has 15 residues. CDR3 sequence: CASSLQREAYNEQFF. The CDR3 nucleotides read TGTGCCAGCAGCTTACAGCGGGAGGCCTACAATGAGCAGTTCTTC.

With respect to this clone: Since a far larger clone is one base different, this is likely a read error. The gene calls are TRBV7-8 and TRBJ2-5; the match to TRBD1 covers 7 bases. CDR1 and CDR2 (germline): SGHVS, FQNEAQ. This CDR3 has 13 amino acids. CDR3 sequence reads: CASSLDRSETLYF. The CDR3 bases are TGTGCCAGCAGCTTGGACAGGTCAGAGACCCTGTACTTC.

As concerns this clone: This sequence is one base from a far larger clone and is likely a read error. Other DNA sequences in the sample encode the same CDR3. The chain employs TRBV7-9 and TRBJ1-1, with 7 bases identical to TRBD1. Germline values: CDR1 SEHNR, CDR2 FQNEAQ (reference sequence). The CDR3 consists of 18 residues. This CDR3 is CASSPPVVGQVMNTEAFF. The CDR3 coding sequence is TGTGCCAGCAGCCCACCAGTAGTCGGACAGGTGATGAACACGGAAGCTTTCTTT.

This chain joins TRBV2 and TRBJ2-7, with D uncertain. Germline V gene data show CDR1 as SNHLY and CDR2 as FYNNEI. Trimming took off 4 bases at V and 6 bases at J, with 13 bases between the two ends. The CDR3 length is 13 residues. The CDR3 loop reads CASSAAGALEQYF. The DNA for the CDR3 is TGTGCCAGCAGTGCGGCAGGTGCCCTCGAGCAGTACTTC.

The rearrangement links TRBV5-3 to TRBJ2-3; D is unclear. TRBV5-3 has ORF status, its function being uncertain. This CDR3 contains 14 residues. V was clipped by 0 bases and J by 2 bases, with 7 bases between them. The CDR3 nucleotides are TGTGCCAGAAGCTTGGCGACCTACACAGATACGCAGTATTTT. Translated, it gives CARSLATYTDTQYF.

This chain connects TRBV5-1 to TRBJ2-1; D is undetermined. From germline, CDR1 is SGHRS and CDR2 YFSETQ. Trimming pared 0 bases from V and 12 bases from J, leaving 16 bases between. The CDR3 covers 14 residues. In DNA form, the CDR3 reads TGCGCCAGCAGCTTGGATCTGATCGGAGTAGTGCAGTTCTTC. It codes for CASSLDLIGVVQFF.